This T cell receptor beta chain was retrieved from a study of blood T cell repertoires in COVID-19. At the level of the study: The United States, Italy and Spain were the sources of the acute and convalescent COVID-19 samples.

CDR1 SGHRS and CDR2 YFSETQ come from the germline V gene. Trimming took 0 bases from V and 1 from J, leaving 7 bases between them. The CDR3 runs 15 residues. Authors' data handling: For nucleated cells, counts were estimated from reference gene primer amplification. Using immunoSEQ multiplex PCR, the repertoire was profiled, and TCRdb retains in-frame clones only, with some absent. The DNA was the basis for D and trimming; V, J and clone size are from that table. The sample shows 30,000 to 40,000 clones, around 85% of them seen only once. This TCR was sampled from a human donor in a cohort sampled during active COVID-19. The rearrangement uses TRBV5-1 and TRBJ2-2; D is unclear. Sequencing was carried out using peripheral blood. The chain's CDR3 is CASSLGLENTGELFF. The CDR3 nucleotides are TGCGCCAGCAGCTTGGGACTCGAGAACACCGGGGAGCTGTTTTTT. Based on the CDR3 plus reference TRBV5-1 and TRBJ2-2, the full variable domain is KAGVTQTPRYLIKTRGQQVTLSCSPISGHRSVSWYQQTPGQGLQFLFEYFSETQRNKGNFPGRFSGRQFSNSRSEMNVSTLELGDSALYLCASSLGLENTGELFFGEGSRLTVL.